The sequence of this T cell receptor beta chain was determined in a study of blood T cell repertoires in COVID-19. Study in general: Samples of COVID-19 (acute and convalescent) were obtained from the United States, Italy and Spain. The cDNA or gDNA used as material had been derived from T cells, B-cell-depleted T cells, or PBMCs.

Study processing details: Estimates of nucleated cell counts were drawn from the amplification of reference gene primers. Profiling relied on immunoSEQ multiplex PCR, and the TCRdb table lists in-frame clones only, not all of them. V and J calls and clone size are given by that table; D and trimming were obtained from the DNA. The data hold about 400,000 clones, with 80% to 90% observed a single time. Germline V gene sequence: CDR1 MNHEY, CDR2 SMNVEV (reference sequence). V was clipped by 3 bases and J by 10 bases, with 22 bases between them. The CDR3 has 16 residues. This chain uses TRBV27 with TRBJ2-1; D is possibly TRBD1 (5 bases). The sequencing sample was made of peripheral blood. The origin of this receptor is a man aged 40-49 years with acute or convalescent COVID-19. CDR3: CASSLTISTVLEEQFF. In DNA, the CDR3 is TGTGCCAGCAGTTTGACAATCTCGACAGTGTTGGAAGAGCAGTTCTTC.